The 15 T cell receptor beta chains given below trace back to one sample, sequenced in a study of blood T cell repertoires in COVID-19. Only in-frame clones appear in the TCRdb table, and some are missing; sequencing was by immunoSEQ multiplex PCR. The sample carries 350,000 to 500,000 clones, about 88% recorded once. Input material: PBMCs or T cells enriched from blood (not recorded which). The receptors originated from a woman younger than 35 who had been exposed to COVID-19.

The chain employs TRBV3-1 (or the pseudogene TRBV3-2) and TRBJ2-3, with 10 bases lining up with TRBD1. The V and J ends lost 2 bases and 3 bases, in that order; junction bases with no gene match: 8. In germline, CDR1 is LGHDT, CDR2 YNNKEL (reference sequence). This CDR3 has 17 residues. CDR3 bases: TGTGCCAGCAGCCAATATAGACCGGGACAGGGGACAGATACGCAGTATTTT. It yields the protein CASSQYRPGQGTDTQYF.

The rearrangement uses TRBV28 and TRBJ1-5; 8 bases are shared with TRBD1. The trim removed 7 bases at V and 0 bases at J, leaving 11 bases unmatched. This CDR3 is built from 17 residues. The V gene's germline CDR1 is MDHEN and CDR2 SYDVKM. CDR3 sequence: CASTRGQVPYSNQPQHF. CDR3 coding DNA: TGTGCCAGCACCCGGGGACAGGTCCCATATAGCAATCAGCCCCAGCATTTT.

This chain uses TRBV3-1 (or the pseudogene TRBV3-2) with TRBJ1-5, with a possible D match to TRBD1 (6 bases). Germline V gene sequence: CDR1 LGHDT, CDR2 YNNKEL (reference sequence). Between the trimmed V and J ends, which lost 4 bases and 7 bases, there was a span of 11 bases. This CDR3 is 13 amino acids long. CDR3 DNA: TGTGCCAGCAGCCCACAGGGACTACAGCCCCAGCATTTT. Protein sequence: CASSPQGLQPQHF.

This sequence joins TRBV19 and TRBJ1-1; 8 positions agree with TRBD1. Germline trimming cut 3 bases from V and 9 bases from J; bases unmatched to any gene: 9. This CDR3 has 14 amino acids. Germline V gene data show CDR1 as LNHDA and CDR2 as SQIVND (reference sequence). The chain's CDR3 is CASSILGQGVKAFF. The CDR3 DNA reads as TGTGCCAGTAGTATCTTAGGACAGGGAGTTAAAGCTTTCTTT.

V usage is TRBV4-3 and J usage is TRBJ1-2; possibly TRBD1 for D (5 bases). V lost 0 bases and J 4 bases, leaving 21 bases between the germline ends. CDR3 length: 18 amino acids. CDR1 and CDR2 (germline): LGHNA, YSLEER. Here the CDR3 reads CASSQDRETGENSYGYTF. The CDR3 DNA is TGCGCCAGCAGCCAAGATCGGGAAACGGGGGAGAATTCCTATGGCTACACCTTC.

The chain couples TRBV28 to TRBJ2-1; 13 bases map to TRBD2. The CDR3 loop spans 16 amino acids. Germline V CDR1 and CDR2: MDHEN, SYDVKM. After removal of 5 bases from V and 1 base from J, the junction contained 2 bases not matched to a gene. The CDR3 protein is CASSPGLAGSYNEQFF. The CDR3 coding sequence is TGTGCCAGCAGTCCGGGACTAGCGGGATCCTACAATGAGCAGTTCTTC.

This clone was seen more than once but under ten times. This chain connects TRBV28 to TRBJ1-4, with D unresolved. Germline V lookup: CDR1 MDHEN, CDR2 SYDVKM. CDR3 length: 14 amino acids. V gave up 2 bases and J gave up 10 bases, with 14 bases separating them. The CDR3 nucleotides are TGTGCCAGCAGTTTAAATGACATTCCAGGAAAACTGTTTTTT. This gives the protein CASSLNDIPGKLFF.

This chain uses TRBV28 with TRBJ2-2, with a possible D match to TRBD2 (6 bases). Germline loops: CDR1 MDHEN, CDR2 SYDVKM. V gave up 6 bases and J gave up 4 bases, with 18 bases separating them. There are 16 residues in the CDR3. In DNA form, the CDR3 reads TGTGCCAGCAGCTCGAGGGACGCGGGGTTCACCGGGGAGCTGTTTTTT. Encoded protein: CASSSRDAGFTGELFF.

In DNA, the CDR3 is TGTGCCAGCAGCTGGCGGGACTCCTACGAGCAGTACTTC. It translates to CASSWRDSYEQYF. This chain uses TRBV7-8 with TRBJ2-7; D may be TRBD2 (6 bases). CDR3 size: 13 residues. V was clipped by 4 bases and J by 0 bases, with 7 bases between them. CDR1 and CDR2 from the germline V gene are SGHVS and FQNEAQ.

The V and J genes are TRBV29-1 and TRBJ1-2; 8 nucleotides agree with TRBD1. This CDR3 has 13 residues. Germline V gene data show CDR1 as SQVTM and CDR2 as ANQGSEA. Trimming removed 6 bases from V and 2 bases from J; junction bases left unmatched: 5. CDR3 loop: CSVTGVGNYGYTF. The DNA for the CDR3 is TGCAGCGTGACAGGGGTAGGGAACTATGGCTACACCTTC. The whole variable domain, remainder taken from reference TRBV29-1 and TRBJ1-2, is SAVISQKPSRDICQRGTSLTIQCQVDSQVTMMFWYRQQPGQSLTLIATANQGSEATYESGFVIDKFPISRPNLTFSTLTVSNMSPEDSSIYLCSVTGVGNYGYTFGSGTRLTVV.

This chain links TRBV6-6 with TRBJ2-1; maybe TRBD1 (5 bases). The ends were cut back, 6 bases at V and 8 bases at J, with 17 bases in the middle. Per the germline V gene, CDR1 is MNHNY and CDR2 is SVGAGI (reference sequence). The CDR3 totals 14 residues. CDR3 in DNA: TGTGCCAGCAGGCCCCTCGCAGGGCTCGATGAGCAGTTCTTC. Translated: CASRPLAGLDEQFF.

The chain links TRBV24-1 to TRBJ1-2; no definite D call. Per germline, CDR1 KGHDR and CDR2 SFDVKD. This CDR3 has 15 amino acids. Trimming took 1 base from V and 4 from J, leaving 12 bases between them. The CDR3 DNA sequence: TGTGCCACCAGTGATTTCGGAGGGCCTGCCTATGGCTACACCTTC. It specifies CATSDFGGPAYGYTF.

The J gene is TRBJ1-1, the V gene TRBV4-3; unclear D gene. This CDR3 has 15 amino acids. The V end was cut by 0 bases, the J end by 4 bases, with 12 bases between. Germline CDR1 is LGHNA and CDR2 is YSLEER. CDR3 sequence: CASSQDVSTFTEAFF. The CDR3 coding sequence is TGCGCCAGCAGCCAAGACGTTTCTACCTTCACTGAAGCTTTCTTT.

The chain joins TRBV18 to TRBJ2-1; 10 bases fit TRBD2. This CDR3 is 16 amino acids long. V shed 1 base, J shed 9 bases, and the junction held 9 bases outside the gene matches. Germline V gene lookup returns CDR1 KGHSH and CDR2 LQKENI. DNA of the CDR3: TGTGCCAGCTCACCACGAGAGCGGGGGGGCCTCGGTGAGCAGTTCTTC. It specifies CASSPRERGGLGEQFF.

This chain uses TRBV28 with TRBJ1-6, with 7 bases matching TRBD1. The CDR3 loop spans 15 amino acids. Germline V gene data show CDR1 as MDHEN and CDR2 as SYDVKM. The J segment lost 4 bases and the V segment lost 8 bases, leaving 8 bases of the junction unmatched. The CDR3 region is CASVGSQGYNSPLHF. CDR3 sequence (DNA): TGTGCCAGCGTTGGATCACAGGGGTATAATTCACCCCTCCACTTT.